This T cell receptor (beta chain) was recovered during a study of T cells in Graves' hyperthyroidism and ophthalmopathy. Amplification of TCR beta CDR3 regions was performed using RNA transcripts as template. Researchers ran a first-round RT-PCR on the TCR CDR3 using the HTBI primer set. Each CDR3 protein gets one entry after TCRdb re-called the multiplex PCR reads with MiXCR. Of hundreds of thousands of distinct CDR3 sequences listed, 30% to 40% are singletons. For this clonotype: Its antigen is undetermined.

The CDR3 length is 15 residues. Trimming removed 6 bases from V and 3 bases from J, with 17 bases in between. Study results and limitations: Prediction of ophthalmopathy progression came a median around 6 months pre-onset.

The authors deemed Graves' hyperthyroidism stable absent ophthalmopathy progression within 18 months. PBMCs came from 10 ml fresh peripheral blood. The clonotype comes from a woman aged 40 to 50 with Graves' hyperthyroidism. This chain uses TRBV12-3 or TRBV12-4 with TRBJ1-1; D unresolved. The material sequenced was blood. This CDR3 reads CASSQVGGSHTEAFF. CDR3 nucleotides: TGTGCCAGCAGCCAAGTCGGAGGTTCGCACACTGAAGCTTTCTTT.